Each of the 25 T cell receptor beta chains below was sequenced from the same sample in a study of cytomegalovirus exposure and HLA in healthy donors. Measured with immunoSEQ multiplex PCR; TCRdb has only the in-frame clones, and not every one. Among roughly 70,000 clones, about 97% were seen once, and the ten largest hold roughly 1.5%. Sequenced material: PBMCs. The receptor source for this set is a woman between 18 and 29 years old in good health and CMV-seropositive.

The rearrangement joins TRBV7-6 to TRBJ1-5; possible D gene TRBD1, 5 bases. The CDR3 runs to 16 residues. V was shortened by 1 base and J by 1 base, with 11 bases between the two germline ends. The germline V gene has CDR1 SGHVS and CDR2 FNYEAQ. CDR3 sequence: CASSLEGRASNQPQHF. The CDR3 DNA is TGTGCCAGCAGCTTAGAAGGCAGGGCAAGCAATCAGCCCCAGCATTTT.

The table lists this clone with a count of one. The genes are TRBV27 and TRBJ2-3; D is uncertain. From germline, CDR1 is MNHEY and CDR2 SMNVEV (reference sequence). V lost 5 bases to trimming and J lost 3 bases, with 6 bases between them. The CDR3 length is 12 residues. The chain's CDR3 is CASSPHTDTQYF. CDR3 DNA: TGTGCCAGCAGTCCCCATACAGATACGCAGTATTTT.

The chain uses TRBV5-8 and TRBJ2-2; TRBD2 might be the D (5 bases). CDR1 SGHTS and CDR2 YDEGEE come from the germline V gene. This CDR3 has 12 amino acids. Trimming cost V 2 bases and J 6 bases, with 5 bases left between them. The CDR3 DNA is TGTGCCAGCAGCTTTAGCGCCGGGGAGCTGTTTTTT. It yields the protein CASSFSAGELFF.

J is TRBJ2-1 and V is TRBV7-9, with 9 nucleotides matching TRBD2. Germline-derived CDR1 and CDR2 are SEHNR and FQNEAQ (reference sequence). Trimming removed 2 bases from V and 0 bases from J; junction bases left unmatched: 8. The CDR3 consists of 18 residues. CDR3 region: CASSLRPSGVSSYNEQFF. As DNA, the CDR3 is TGTGCCAGCAGCTTACGACCTAGCGGGGTGAGCTCCTACAATGAGCAGTTCTTC.

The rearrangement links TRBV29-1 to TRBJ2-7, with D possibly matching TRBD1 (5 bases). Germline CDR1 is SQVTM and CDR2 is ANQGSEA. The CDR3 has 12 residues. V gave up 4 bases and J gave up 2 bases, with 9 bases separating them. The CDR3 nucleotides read TGCAGCGTTGGACCAGGGCCCTACGAGCAGTACTTC. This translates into CSVGPGPYEQYF.

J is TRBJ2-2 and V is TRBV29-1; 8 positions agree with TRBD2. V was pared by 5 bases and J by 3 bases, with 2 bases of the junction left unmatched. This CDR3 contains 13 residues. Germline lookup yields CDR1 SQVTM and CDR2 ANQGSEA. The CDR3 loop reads CSVSGRYTGELFF. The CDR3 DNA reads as TGCAGCGTTAGCGGGAGATACACCGGGGAGCTGTTTTTT.

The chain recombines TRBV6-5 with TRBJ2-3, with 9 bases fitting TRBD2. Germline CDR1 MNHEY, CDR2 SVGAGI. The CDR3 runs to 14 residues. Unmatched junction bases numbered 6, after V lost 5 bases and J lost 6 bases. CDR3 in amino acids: CASSRLAGMDTQYF. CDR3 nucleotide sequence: TGTGCCAGCAGTCGCCTAGCGGGGATGGATACGCAGTATTTT.

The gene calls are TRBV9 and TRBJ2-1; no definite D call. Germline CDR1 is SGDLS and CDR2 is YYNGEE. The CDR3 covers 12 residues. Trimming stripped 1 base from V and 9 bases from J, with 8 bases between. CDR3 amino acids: CASSVIPGEQFF. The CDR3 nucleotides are TGTGCCAGCAGCGTAATCCCAGGTGAGCAGTTCTTC.

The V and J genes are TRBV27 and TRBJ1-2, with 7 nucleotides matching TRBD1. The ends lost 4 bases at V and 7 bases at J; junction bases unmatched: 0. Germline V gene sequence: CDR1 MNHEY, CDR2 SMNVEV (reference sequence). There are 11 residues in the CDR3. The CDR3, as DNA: TGTGCCAGCAGTTCAGGGGGTGGCTACACCTTC. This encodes CASSSGGGYTF.

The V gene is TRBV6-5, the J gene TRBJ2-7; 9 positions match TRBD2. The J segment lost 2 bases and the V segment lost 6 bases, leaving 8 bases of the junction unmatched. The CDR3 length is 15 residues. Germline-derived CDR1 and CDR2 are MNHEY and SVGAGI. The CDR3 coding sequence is TGTGCCAGCAGGACAACTAGCGGGCAGACCTACGAGCAGTACTTC. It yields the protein CASRTTSGQTYEQYF.

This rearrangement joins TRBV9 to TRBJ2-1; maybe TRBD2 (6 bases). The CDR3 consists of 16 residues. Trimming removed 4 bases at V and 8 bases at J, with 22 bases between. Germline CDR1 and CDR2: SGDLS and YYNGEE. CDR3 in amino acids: CASSIPREPILDEQFF. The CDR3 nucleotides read TGTGCCAGCAGCATACCCCGGGAGCCAATACTCGATGAGCAGTTCTTC.

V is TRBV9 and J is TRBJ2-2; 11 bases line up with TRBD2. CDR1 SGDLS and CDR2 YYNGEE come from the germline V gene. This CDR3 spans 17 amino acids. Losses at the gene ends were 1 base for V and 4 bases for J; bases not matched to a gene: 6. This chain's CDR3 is CASSVTGLAEFTGELFF. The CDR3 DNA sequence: TGTGCCAGCAGCGTAACGGGACTAGCGGAATTCACCGGGGAGCTGTTTTTT. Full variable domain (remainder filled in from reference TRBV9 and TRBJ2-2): DSGVTQTPKHLITATGQRVTLRCSPRSGDLSVYWYQQSLDQGLQFLIQYYNGEERAKGNILERFSAQQFPDLHSELNLSSLELGDSALYFCASSVTGLAEFTGELFFGEGSRLTVL.

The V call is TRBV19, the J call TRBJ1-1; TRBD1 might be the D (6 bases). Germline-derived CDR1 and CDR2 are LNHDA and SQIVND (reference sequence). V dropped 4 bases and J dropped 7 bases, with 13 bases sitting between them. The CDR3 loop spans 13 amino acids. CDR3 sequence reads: CASSTGQSFEAFF. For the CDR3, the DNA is TGTGCCAGTAGTACTGGACAGAGTTTTGAAGCTTTCTTT. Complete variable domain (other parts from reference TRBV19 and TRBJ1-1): DGGITQSPKYLFRKEGQNVTLSCEQNLNHDAMYWYRQDPGQGLRLIYYSQIVNDFQKGDIAEGYSVSREKKESFPLTVTSAQKNPTAFYLCASSTGQSFEAFFGQGTRLTVV.

The CDR3 bases are TGTGCCAGCAGCCTACCGGCGGGGGGGACGGGAAACACCATATATTTT. This encodes CASSLPAGGTGNTIYF. The gene calls are TRBV11-2 and TRBJ1-3; TRBD1 might be the D (5 bases). Germline loops: CDR1 SGHAT, CDR2 FQNNGV. Between the trimmed V and J ends, which lost 5 bases and 4 bases, there was a span of 18 bases. The CDR3 is 16 amino acids. Looking up the rest from reference TRBV11-2 and TRBJ1-3 gives the full variable domain: EAGVAQSPRYKIIEKRQSVAFWCNPISGHATLYWYQQILGQGPKLLIQFQNNGVVDDSQLPKDRFSAERLKGVDSTLKIQPAKLEDSAVYLCASSLPAGGTGNTIYFGEGSWLTVV.

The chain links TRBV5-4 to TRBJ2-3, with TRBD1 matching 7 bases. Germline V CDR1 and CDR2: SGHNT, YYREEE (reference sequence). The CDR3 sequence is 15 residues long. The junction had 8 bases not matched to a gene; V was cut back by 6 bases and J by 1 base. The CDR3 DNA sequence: TGTGCCAGCAACTCAGGACAGGTGCGCACAGATACGCAGTATTTT. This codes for CASNSGQVRTDTQYF.

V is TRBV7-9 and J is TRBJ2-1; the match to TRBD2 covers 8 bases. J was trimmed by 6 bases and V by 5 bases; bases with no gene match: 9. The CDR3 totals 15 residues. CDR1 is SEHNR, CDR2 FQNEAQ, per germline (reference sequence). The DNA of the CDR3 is TGTGCCAGCAGCCCCATGAGCGGGAGTCTCAATGAGCAGTTCTTC. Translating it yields CASSPMSGSLNEQFF.

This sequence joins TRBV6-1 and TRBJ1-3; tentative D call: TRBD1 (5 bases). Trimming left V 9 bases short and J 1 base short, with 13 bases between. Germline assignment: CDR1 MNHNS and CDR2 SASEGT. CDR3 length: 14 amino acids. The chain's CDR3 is CARGWGDSGNTIYF. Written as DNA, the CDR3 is TGTGCCAGGGGGTGGGGGGATTCTGGAAACACCATATATTTT.

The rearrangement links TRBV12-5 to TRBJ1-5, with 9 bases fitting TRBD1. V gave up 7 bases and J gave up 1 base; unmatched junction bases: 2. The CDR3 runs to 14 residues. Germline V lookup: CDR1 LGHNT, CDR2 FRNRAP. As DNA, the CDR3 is TGTGCTAGTGCCACAGGGGGCAGCAATCAGCCCCAGCATTTT. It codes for CASATGGSNQPQHF.

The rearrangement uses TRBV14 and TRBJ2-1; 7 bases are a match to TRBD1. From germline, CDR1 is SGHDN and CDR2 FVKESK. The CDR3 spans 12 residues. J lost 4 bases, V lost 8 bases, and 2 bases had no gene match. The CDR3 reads CASVGQYNEQFF. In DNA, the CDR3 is TGTGCCAGCGTGGGACAGTACAATGAGCAGTTCTTC.

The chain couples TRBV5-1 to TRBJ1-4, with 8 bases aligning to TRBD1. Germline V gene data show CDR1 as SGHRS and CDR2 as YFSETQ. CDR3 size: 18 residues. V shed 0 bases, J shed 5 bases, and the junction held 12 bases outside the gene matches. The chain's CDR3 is CASSLVLGTGYTNEKLFF. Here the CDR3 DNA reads TGCGCCAGCAGCTTGGTTCTCGGGACAGGTTATACGAATGAAAAACTGTTTTTT. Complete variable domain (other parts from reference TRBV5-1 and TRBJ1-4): KAGVTQTPRYLIKTRGQQVTLSCSPISGHRSVSWYQQTPGQGLQFLFEYFSETQRNKGNFPGRFSGRQFSNSRSEMNVSTLELGDSALYLCASSLVLGTGYTNEKLFFGSGTQLSVL.

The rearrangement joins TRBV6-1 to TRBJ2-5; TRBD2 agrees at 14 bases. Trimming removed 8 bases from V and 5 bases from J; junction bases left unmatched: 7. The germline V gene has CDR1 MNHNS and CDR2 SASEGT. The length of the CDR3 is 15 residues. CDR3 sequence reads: CASPGTSGSAETQYF. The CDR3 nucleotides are TGTGCCAGCCCTGGGACTAGCGGGAGTGCGGAGACCCAGTACTTC.

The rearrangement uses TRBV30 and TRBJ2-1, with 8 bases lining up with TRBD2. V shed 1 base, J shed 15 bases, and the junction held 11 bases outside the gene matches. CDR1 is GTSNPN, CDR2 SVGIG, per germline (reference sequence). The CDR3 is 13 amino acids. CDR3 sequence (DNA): TGTGCCTGGAGTGCTTTCGAGCGGGAGAGTTGGTTCTTC. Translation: CAWSAFERESWFF.

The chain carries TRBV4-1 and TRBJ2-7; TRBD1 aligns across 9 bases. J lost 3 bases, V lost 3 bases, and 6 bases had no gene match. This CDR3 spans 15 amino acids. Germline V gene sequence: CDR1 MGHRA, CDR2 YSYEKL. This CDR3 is CASSQPGQGNYEQYF. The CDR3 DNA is TGCGCCAGCAGCCAGCCCGGACAGGGGAACTACGAGCAGTACTTC.

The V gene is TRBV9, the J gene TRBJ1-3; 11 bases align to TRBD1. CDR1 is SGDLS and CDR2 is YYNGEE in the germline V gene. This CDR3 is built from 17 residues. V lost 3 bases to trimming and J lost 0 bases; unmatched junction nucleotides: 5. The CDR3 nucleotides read TGTGCCAGCAGCGAACAGGGACAGGGGGTCTCTGGAAACACCATATATTTT. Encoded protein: CASSEQGQGVSGNTIYF.

CDR3 loop: CASSLTALTIYEQYF. In DNA form, the CDR3 reads TGTGCCAGCAGTTTGACAGCACTCACTATTTACGAGCAGTACTTC. J is TRBJ2-7 and V is TRBV28; possible D gene TRBD1, 5 bases. The germline V gene has CDR1 MDHEN and CDR2 SYDVKM. The CDR3 length is 15 residues. V shed 3 bases and J shed 4 bases, with 16 bases lying between them.